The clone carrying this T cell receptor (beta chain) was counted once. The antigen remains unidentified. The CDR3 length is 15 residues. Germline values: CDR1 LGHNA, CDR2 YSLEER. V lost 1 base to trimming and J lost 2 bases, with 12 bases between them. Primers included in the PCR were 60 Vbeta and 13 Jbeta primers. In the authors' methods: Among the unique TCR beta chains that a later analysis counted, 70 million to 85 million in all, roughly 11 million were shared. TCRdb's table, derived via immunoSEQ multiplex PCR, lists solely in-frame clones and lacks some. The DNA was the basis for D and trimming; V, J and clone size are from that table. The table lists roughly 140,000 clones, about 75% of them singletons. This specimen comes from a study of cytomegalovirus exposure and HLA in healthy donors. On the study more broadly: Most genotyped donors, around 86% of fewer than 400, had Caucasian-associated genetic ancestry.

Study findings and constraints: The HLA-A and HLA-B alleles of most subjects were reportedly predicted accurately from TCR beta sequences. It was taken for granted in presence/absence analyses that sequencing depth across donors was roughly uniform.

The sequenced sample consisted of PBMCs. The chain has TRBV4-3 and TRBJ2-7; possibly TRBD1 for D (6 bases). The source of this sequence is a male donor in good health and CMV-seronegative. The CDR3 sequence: CASSQVAGAAYEQYF. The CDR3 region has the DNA TGCGCCAGCAGCCAAGTGGCAGGGGCGGCCTACGAGCAGTACTTC.